This T cell receptor beta chain was identified during a study of technical replicates of blood from several donors. Here immunoSEQ multiplex PCR was the method, and the copy in TCRdb shows in-frame clones only, minus some. The data contain around 100,000 clones, 95% of them singletons. Germline lookup yields CDR1 SGHRS and CDR2 YFSETQ. The CDR3 contains 15 residues. Germline trimming cut 4 bases from V and 3 bases from J; bases unmatched to any gene: 7. The receptor was isolated from a human donor in good health. The source material was T cells isolated from PBMCs. The genes are TRBV5-1 and TRBJ2-7; 10 positions match TRBD2. In DNA, the CDR3 is TGCGCCAGCAGCCACGGGACTAGCGAGCACTACGAGCAGTACTTC. This gives the protein CASSHGTSEHYEQYF.